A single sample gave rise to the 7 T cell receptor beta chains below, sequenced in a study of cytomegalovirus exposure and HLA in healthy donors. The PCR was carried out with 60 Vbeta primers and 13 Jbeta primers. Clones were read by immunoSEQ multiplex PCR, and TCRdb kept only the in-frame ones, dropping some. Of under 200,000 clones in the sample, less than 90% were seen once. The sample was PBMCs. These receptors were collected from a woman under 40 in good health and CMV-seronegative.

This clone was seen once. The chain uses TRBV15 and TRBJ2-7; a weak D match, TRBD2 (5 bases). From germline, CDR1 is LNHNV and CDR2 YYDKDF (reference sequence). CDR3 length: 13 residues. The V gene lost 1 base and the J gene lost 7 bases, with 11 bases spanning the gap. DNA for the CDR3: TGTGCCACCAGCAGAGGCCCTGGGGAGGAGCAGTACTTC. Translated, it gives CATSRGPGEEQYF.

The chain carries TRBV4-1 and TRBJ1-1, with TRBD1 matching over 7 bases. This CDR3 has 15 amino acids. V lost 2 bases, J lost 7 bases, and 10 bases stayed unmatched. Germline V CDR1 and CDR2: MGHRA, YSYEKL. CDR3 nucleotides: TGCGCCAGCAGCCAACCCCGGGACAGAATAAATGAAGCTTTCTTT. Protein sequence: CASSQPRDRINEAFF.

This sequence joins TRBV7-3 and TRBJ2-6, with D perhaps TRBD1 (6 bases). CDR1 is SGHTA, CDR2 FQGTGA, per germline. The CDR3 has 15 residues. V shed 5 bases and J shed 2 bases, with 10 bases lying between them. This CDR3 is CASSPTGPGANVLTF. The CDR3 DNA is TGTGCCAGCAGCCCAACAGGGCCTGGGGCCAACGTCCTGACTTTC.

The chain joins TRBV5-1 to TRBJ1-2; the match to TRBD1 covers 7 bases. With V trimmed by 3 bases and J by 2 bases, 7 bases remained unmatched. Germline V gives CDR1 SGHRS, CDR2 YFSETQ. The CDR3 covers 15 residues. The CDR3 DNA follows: TGCGCCAGCAGCTGGGGACAGACATACAACTATGGCTACACCTTC. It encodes CASSWGQTYNYGYTF.

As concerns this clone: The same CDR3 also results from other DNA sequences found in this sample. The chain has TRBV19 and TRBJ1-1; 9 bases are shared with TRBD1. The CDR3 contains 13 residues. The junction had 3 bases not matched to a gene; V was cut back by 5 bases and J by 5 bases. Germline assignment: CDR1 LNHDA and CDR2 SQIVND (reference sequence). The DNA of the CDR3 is TGTGCCAGTAGTCCGACAGGGGGAACTGAAGCTTTCTTT. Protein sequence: CASSPTGGTEAFF.

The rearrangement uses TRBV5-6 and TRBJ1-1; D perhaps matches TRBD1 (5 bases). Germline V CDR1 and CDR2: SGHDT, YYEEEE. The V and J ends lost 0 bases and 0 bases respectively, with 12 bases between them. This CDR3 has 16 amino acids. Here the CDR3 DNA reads TGTGCCAGCAGCTTGGTGGGGGGGAAGATGAACACTGAAGCTTTCTTT. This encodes CASSLVGGKMNTEAFF.

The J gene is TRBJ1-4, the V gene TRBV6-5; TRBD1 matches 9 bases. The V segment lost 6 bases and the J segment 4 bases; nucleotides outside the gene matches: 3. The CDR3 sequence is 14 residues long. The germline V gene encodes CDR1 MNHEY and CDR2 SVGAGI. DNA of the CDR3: TGTGCCAGCAGCATGGACAGGGGTAATGAAAAACTGTTTTTT. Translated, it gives CASSMDRGNEKLFF.